This record concerns one T cell receptor (beta chain) sequence. These data come from a study of blood T cell repertoires in COVID-19. There are 16 residues in the CDR3. The germline V gene encodes CDR1 MNHEY and CDR2 SVGEGT. V dropped 2 bases and J dropped 2 bases, with 10 bases sitting between them. Original analysis: Amplification of reference gene primers provided the estimated nucleated cell counts. Repertoires were generated with immunoSEQ multiplex PCR, while TCRdb's copy carries only in-frame clones and drops some. V and J calls and clone size are given by that table; D and trimming were obtained from the DNA. This table holds 360,000 or so clones, roughly 90% found once.

The sequence derives from a man aged 18 to 29 with active or convalescent COVID-19. This sequence joins TRBV6-2 or TRBV6-3 and TRBJ2-6; tentative D call: TRBD1 (5 bases). The specimen was peripheral blood. This CDR3 is CASSYPPGTGANVLTF. The DNA for the CDR3 is TGTGCCAGCAGTTACCCACCAGGGACTGGGGCCAACGTCCTGACTTTC.